The entry below gives a single T cell receptor beta chain sequence along with its context. Preparation of the TCRbeta library involved a method that used unique molecular identifiers. In TCRdb, the PCR reads were re-called with MiXCR into one record per CDR3 protein. The sample has about 690,000 distinct CDR3 sequences, over 15% seen once. The data were obtained in a study of T-cell reconstitution after alpha-beta-depleted transplantation in children. The CDR3 has 15 residues. Per the germline V gene, CDR1 is SGHVS and CDR2 is FQNEAQ. Deletions cut 8 bases from V and 3 bases from J, with 19 bases between.

The V and J genes are TRBV7-8 and TRBJ1-1, with no clear D. Sequences were derived from PBMCs from the stem cell graft donor, sampled from the stem cell graft. The TCR sequence derives from a human donor who donated a stem cell graft to a child with acute myeloid leukemia. DNA for the CDR3: TGTGCCAGCTATTCAGCCCCCGGGAGGTACACTGAAGCTTTCTTT. Its protein product is CASYSAPGRYTEAFF.